Detailed here is one T cell receptor beta chain. What it binds is unknown. The CDR3 is 12 amino acids. Germline lookup yields CDR1 SEHNR and CDR2 FQNEAQ (reference sequence). On cycle 4 day 1 and cycle 7 day 1, as well as at baseline, blood was sampled. The source of the sample is a study of OX40 agonist ivuxolimab in advanced cancers. Background on the study: Given to patients was ivuxolimab, an agonistic anti-OX40 (CD134) antibody. General study results and limits: Circulating CD4+ and CD8+ T cells showed clonal expansion by week 6 at 0.1 to 3.0 mg/kg.

The table came from immunoSEQ multiplex PCR; TCRdb's copy has only in-frame clones and leaves some out. This table holds 40,000 to 50,000 clones, about 80% found once. This clonotype was obtained from an adult with an advanced solid tumor such as melanoma, head and neck, liver or kidney cancer. The sequencing used CD4+ or CD8+ T cells sorted from blood, collected in a trial of the OX40 agonist ivuxolimab. The rearrangement uses TRBV7-9 and TRBJ2-5; no firm D call. Matching the DNA end better, TRBJ2-7 makes the J call doubtful. The CDR3 is CASSFGVIEQYF. The CDR3 coding sequence is TGTGCCAGCAGCTTCGGAGTAATCGAGCAGTACTTC.